Sequencing of this T cell receptor beta chain was carried out in a study of T-cell memory formation after mild COVID-19. Study information: Clusters of TCRs were largely donor specific.

Germline lookup yields CDR1 LNHDA and CDR2 SQIVND (reference sequence). The CDR3 runs 14 residues. V was shortened by 8 bases and J by 1 base, with 15 bases between the two germline ends. TCRdb analysed the 5' RACE reads with MiXCR anew, one entry per CDR3 protein. The sample carries 30,000 to 35,000 distinct CDR3 sequences, 7.7% recorded once. This clonotype was counted ten times or more. Its matching antigen is unknown. General study findings and limits: Clones that shrank (day 15 to 85) were balanced CD4/CD8, whereas later expanders leaned CD4+.

The clonotype comes from a man between 18 and 35 years old who had mild COVID-19 (a few samples of this study predate the infection). Cell type and time point are not known. Sequenced: PBMCs or a T cell subset sorted from them (not recorded which). The rearrangement uses TRBV19 and TRBJ2-7; possibly TRBD1 for D (6 bases). The CDR3 reads CASSSGTLSYEQYF. CDR3 DNA sequence: TGTGCCAGTTCCTCCGGGACATTGTCCTACGAGCAGTACTTC. The full variable domain, rest sourced from reference TRBV19 and TRBJ2-7, is DGGITQSPKYLFRKEGQNVTLSCEQNLNHDAMYWYRQDPGQGLRLIYYSQIVNDFQKGDIAEGYSVSREKKESFPLTVTSAQKNPTAFYLCASSSGTLSYEQYFGPGTRLTVT.